Listed below are T cell receptor beta chains from one sample, sequenced in a study of T cell changes during pregnancy in multiple sclerosis. Repertoires were generated with immunoSEQ multiplex PCR, while TCRdb's copy carries only in-frame clones and drops some. The table lists 40,000 or so clones, 80% to 95% of them singletons. The specimen comprised CD4+ T cells from peripheral blood mononuclear cells, sampled in the third trimester of pregnancy. The receptors shown here come from a female donor in good health, enrolled as a control in a pregnancy study. Both conserved end residues are part of each CDR3. The order of the fields is clone size, D gene, J gene, V gene, CDR3 protein, CDR3 DNA. The D gene is left open where the match is weak. For some rows the clone size is stated as once, few or many, or as a class when expanded; others skip it.

clone_size: -
d_call: -
j_call: TRBJ1-4
v_call: TRBV5-1
cdr3_aa: CASSADRTYEKLFF
cdr3_nt: TGCGCCAGCAGCGCCGACAGAACGTATGAAAAACTGTTTTTT

clone_size: -
d_call: -
j_call: TRBJ2-7
v_call: TRBV2
cdr3_aa: CASRDSYEQYF
cdr3_nt: TGTGCCAGCAGGGACAGCTACGAGCAGTACTTC

clone_size: -
d_call: TRBD2
j_call: TRBJ2-1
v_call: TRBV2
cdr3_aa: CASSFSGIEQFF
cdr3_nt: TGTGCCAGCAGTTTTAGCGGGATAGAGCAGTTCTTC

clone_size: -
d_call: -
j_call: TRBJ2-1
v_call: TRBV4-1
cdr3_aa: CASSQGLLGHTGQFF
cdr3_nt: TGCGCCAGCAGCCAAGGCCTCCTCGGACACACTGGGCAGTTCTTC

clone_size: few
d_call: -
j_call: TRBJ1-1
v_call: TRBV5-1
cdr3_aa: CASSLAGAYTEAFF
cdr3_nt: TGCGCCAGCAGCTTGGCAGGGGCCTACACTGAAGCTTTCTTT

clone_size: -
d_call: TRBD2
j_call: TRBJ2-1
v_call: TRBV30
cdr3_aa: CAWSSASGYNEQFF
cdr3_nt: TGTGCCTGGAGTTCGGCTAGCGGGTACAATGAGCAGTTCTTC

clone_size: few
d_call: TRBD2
j_call: TRBJ2-7
v_call: TRBV10-1
cdr3_aa: CASSVSGSIDEQYF
cdr3_nt: TGCGCCAGCAGTGTGAGCGGGAGCATCGACGAGCAGTACTTC

clone_size: -
d_call: -
j_call: TRBJ1-2
v_call: TRBV6-1
cdr3_aa: CAVPGAGVSNYGYTF
cdr3_nt: TGTGCCGTACCCGGGGCAGGGGTCTCTAACTATGGCTACACCTTC

clone_size: once
d_call: TRBD2
j_call: TRBJ2-7
v_call: TRBV7-9
cdr3_aa: CASSIWTSGREQQYF
cdr3_nt: TGTGCCAGCAGCATCTGGACTAGCGGGAGAGAACAGCAGTACTTC

clone_size: -
d_call: TRBD2
j_call: TRBJ2-7
v_call: TRBV5-1
cdr3_aa: CASSLLPSGRAGEQYF
cdr3_nt: TGCGCCAGCAGCTTGTTACCTAGCGGGAGGGCCGGTGAGCAGTACTTC

clone_size: -
d_call: -
j_call: TRBJ2-3
v_call: TRBV10-1
cdr3_aa: CASSSGDTQYF
cdr3_nt: TGCGCCAGTTCGTCGGGGGATACGCAGTATTTT

clone_size: few
d_call: TRBD1
j_call: TRBJ1-1
v_call: TRBV18
cdr3_aa: CASSPVKGQGAKAFF
cdr3_nt: TGTGCCAGCTCACCAGTAAAGGGACAGGGGGCCAAAGCTTTCTTT

clone_size: -
d_call: -
j_call: TRBJ2-6
v_call: TRBV28
cdr3_aa: CASTPRVGSSGANVLTF
cdr3_nt: TGTGCCAGCACCCCCCGGGTCGGGAGTTCTGGGGCCAACGTCCTGACTTTC

clone_size: -
d_call: TRBD2
j_call: TRBJ2-2
v_call: TRBV5-1
cdr3_aa: CASSSGTSGRSTGELFF
cdr3_nt: TGCGCCAGCAGCTCCGGGACTAGCGGGAGAAGCACCGGGGAGCTGTTTTTT

clone_size: once
d_call: -
j_call: TRBJ1-1
v_call: TRBV6-6
cdr3_aa: CASRSTGMNTEAFF
cdr3_nt: TGTGCCAGCAGATCGACGGGAATGAACACTGAAGCTTTCTTT

clone_size: -
d_call: TRBD1
j_call: TRBJ1-1
v_call: TRBV5-4
cdr3_aa: CASSRQGRNTEAFF
cdr3_nt: TGTGCCAGCAGCCGACAGGGTAGGAACACTGAAGCTTTCTTT

clone_size: -
d_call: -
j_call: TRBJ1-5
v_call: TRBV19
cdr3_aa: CASSHRRRQHF
cdr3_nt: TGTGCCAGTAGTCATCGGAGGAGGCAGCATTTT

clone_size: -
d_call: -
j_call: TRBJ2-4
v_call: TRBV7-3
cdr3_aa: CASSYDSQNIQYF
cdr3_nt: TGTGCCAGCAGCTATGACAGTCAAAACATTCAGTACTTC

clone_size: -
d_call: -
j_call: TRBJ2-1
v_call: TRBV5-1
cdr3_aa: CASSFDSSYNEQFF
cdr3_nt: TGCGCCAGCAGCTTTGACAGTTCCTACAATGAGCAGTTCTTC

clone_size: once
d_call: -
j_call: TRBJ1-1
v_call: TRBV27
cdr3_aa: CASSLSVAGAEAFF
cdr3_nt: TGTGCCAGCAGTTTATCTGTTGCAGGGGCTGAAGCTTTCTTT

clone_size: -
d_call: -
j_call: TRBJ1-1
v_call: TRBV21-1
cdr3_aa: CASSKGYRGRNTEAFF
cdr3_nt: TGTGCCAGCAGCAAAGGCTACAGGGGGAGGAACACTGAAGCTTTCTTT

clone_size: -
d_call: -
j_call: TRBJ1-6
v_call: TRBV6-5
cdr3_aa: CASRVRDGSPLHF
cdr3_nt: TGTGCCAGCAGAGTCAGGGATGGATCACCCCTCCACTTT

clone_size: -
d_call: -
j_call: TRBJ1-1
v_call: TRBV30
cdr3_aa: CAWAPRRSTEAFF
cdr3_nt: TGTGCCTGGGCCCCGAGACGGAGCACTGAAGCTTTCTTT

clone_size: -
d_call: TRBD2
j_call: TRBJ2-5
v_call: TRBV29-1
cdr3_aa: CSVVLYGEGREETQYF
cdr3_nt: TGCAGCGTTGTCCTGTATGGGGAGGGCCGGGAAGAGACCCAGTACTTC

clone_size: few
d_call: -
j_call: TRBJ2-2
v_call: TRBV7-6
cdr3_aa: CASSIIGGPGTGELFF
cdr3_nt: TGTGCCAGCAGCATCATCGGGGGGCCGGGCACCGGGGAGCTGTTTTTT

clone_size: -
d_call: TRBD1
j_call: TRBJ1-2
v_call: TRBV2
cdr3_aa: CASRIDRGGGYTF
cdr3_nt: TGTGCCAGCAGGATTGACAGGGGGGGTGGCTACACCTTC

clone_size: -
d_call: TRBD1
j_call: TRBJ1-5
v_call: TRBV28
cdr3_aa: CASSDRGNQPQHF
cdr3_nt: TGTGCCAGCAGCGACAGGGGTAATCAGCCCCAGCATTTT

clone_size: -
d_call: -
j_call: TRBJ2-5
v_call: TRBV29-1
cdr3_aa: CSVEWTQGGTQYF
cdr3_nt: TGCAGCGTTGAGTGGACCCAGGGGGGGACCCAGTACTTC

clone_size: -
d_call: TRBD2
j_call: TRBJ2-7
v_call: TRBV28
cdr3_aa: CASSPPSLAGVSGYEQYF
cdr3_nt: TGTGCCAGCAGCCCGCCATCACTAGCGGGAGTGAGCGGGTACGAGCAGTACTTC

clone_size: -
d_call: TRBD2
j_call: TRBJ2-1
v_call: TRBV11-2
cdr3_aa: CASSKTSGRVNEQFF
cdr3_nt: TGTGCCAGCAGCAAAACTAGCGGGAGGGTTAATGAGCAGTTCTTC

clone_size: -
d_call: -
j_call: TRBJ2-7
v_call: TRBV11-2
cdr3_aa: CASSPAYEQYF
cdr3_nt: TGTGCCAGCAGCCCGGCCTACGAGCAGTACTTC

clone_size: few
d_call: -
j_call: TRBJ2-7
v_call: TRBV28
cdr3_aa: CASSFGELSYEQYF
cdr3_nt: TGTGCCAGCAGTTTCGGGGAACTCTCCTACGAGCAGTACTTC

clone_size: once
d_call: TRBD1
j_call: TRBJ2-3
v_call: TRBV29-1
cdr3_aa: CSVNGDSGTDTQYF
cdr3_nt: TGCAGCGTTAATGGGGACAGCGGTACAGATACGCAGTATTTT

clone_size: -
d_call: -
j_call: TRBJ1-4
v_call: TRBV7-2
cdr3_aa: CASSLDPGVYEKLFF
cdr3_nt: TGTGCCAGCAGCTTAGATCCCGGGGTTTACGAAAAACTGTTTTTT

clone_size: -
d_call: -
j_call: TRBJ2-7
v_call: TRBV7-2
cdr3_aa: CASSGDTMSYEQYF
cdr3_nt: TGTGCCAGCAGCGGGGACACTATGTCCTACGAGCAGTACTTC

clone_size: -
d_call: -
j_call: TRBJ1-2
v_call: TRBV18
cdr3_aa: CASSPELNYGYTF
cdr3_nt: TGTGCCAGCTCACCGGAGCTTAACTATGGCTACACCTTC

clone_size: -
d_call: -
j_call: TRBJ1-2
v_call: TRBV27
cdr3_aa: CASSRKGDNYGYTF
cdr3_nt: TGTGCCAGCAGTCGTAAAGGGGATAACTATGGCTACACCTTC

clone_size: -
d_call: -
j_call: TRBJ1-5
v_call: TRBV7-9
cdr3_aa: CASSSGQSNQPQHF
cdr3_nt: TGTGCCAGCAGCTCGGGACAATCCAATCAGCCCCAGCATTTT

clone_size: once
d_call: -
j_call: TRBJ1-1
v_call: TRBV5-1
cdr3_aa: CASSFGQEAFF
cdr3_nt: TGCGCCAGCAGCTTTGGACAAGAAGCTTTCTTT

clone_size: once
d_call: -
j_call: TRBJ2-1
v_call: TRBV2
cdr3_aa: CASRRDLVNEQFF
cdr3_nt: TGTGCCAGCAGGCGGGACCTCGTAAATGAGCAGTTCTTC

clone_size: -
d_call: -
j_call: TRBJ1-3
v_call: TRBV10-2
cdr3_aa: CASSEGGGTSGNTIYF
cdr3_nt: TGCGCCAGCAGTGAGGGCGGGGGGACCTCTGGAAACACCATATATTTT

clone_size: -
d_call: TRBD2
j_call: TRBJ2-5
v_call: TRBV15
cdr3_aa: CATSRDYHSGTSGQETQYF
cdr3_nt: TGTGCCACCAGCAGAGATTATCATTCCGGGACTAGCGGCCAAGAGACCCAGTACTTC

clone_size: -
d_call: -
j_call: TRBJ1-3
v_call: TRBV19
cdr3_aa: CASRAGSSSGNTIYF
cdr3_nt: TGTGCGAGTAGGGCAGGCTCAAGCTCTGGAAACACCATATATTTT

clone_size: -
d_call: TRBD1
j_call: TRBJ2-5
v_call: TRBV5-1
cdr3_aa: CASSATGTGFRETQYF
cdr3_nt: TGCGCCAGCAGCGCCACCGGGACAGGGTTTAGGGAGACCCAGTACTTC